The rows below give T cell receptor beta chains drawn from one sample of a study of shared clonotypes between healthy human individuals. TCRdb keeps only in-frame clones here, not all; method: immunoSEQ multiplex PCR. Among roughly 1.4 million clones listed, approximately 98.5% were seen once. Material for sequencing was naive CD4+ T cells sorted from blood. The receptors derive from a man aged 25 to 40 in good health. Both conserved end residues are part of each CDR3. Each record gives: J gene, V gene, CDR3 protein.

j_gene: TRBJ2-2; v_gene: TRBV27; CDR3aa: CASSPLSPHGGRTGTGELFF
j_gene: TRBJ2-3; v_gene: TRBV25-1; CDR3aa: CASSPRGGATDTQYF
j_gene: TRBJ2-5; v_gene: TRBV18; CDR3aa: CASSPPRLQETQYF
j_gene: TRBJ2-3; v_gene: TRBV6-1; CDR3aa: CASSGDLGGWPDTQYF
j_gene: TRBJ1-2; v_gene: TRBV7-3; CDR3aa: CASSLIPGHSKGYTF
j_gene: TRBJ2-3; v_gene: TRBV6-1; CDR3aa: CASSEARAHWFRTDTQYF
j_gene: TRBJ2-1; v_gene: TRBV27; CDR3aa: CASSIPPAGGSYNEQFF
j_gene: TRBJ2-7; v_gene: TRBV6-5; CDR3aa: CASSETGTYEQYF
j_gene: TRBJ1-3; v_gene: TRBV5-1; CDR3aa: CASSLVSAPGYAGNTIYF
j_gene: TRBJ2-2; v_gene: TRBV6-5; CDR3aa: CASSYFATSGELFF
j_gene: TRBJ2-7; v_gene: TRBV14; CDR3aa: CASSQGTGSYEQYF
j_gene: TRBJ1-5; v_gene: TRBV6-6; CDR3aa: CASSYSQSNQPQHF
j_gene: TRBJ2-2; v_gene: TRBV27; CDR3aa: CASSFFQGELFF
j_gene: TRBJ1-1; v_gene: TRBV9; CDR3aa: CASSVALSANTEAFF
j_gene: TRBJ2-7; v_gene: TRBV28; CDR3aa: CASSQPKGQAYEQYF